Listed below are T cell receptor beta chains from one sample, sequenced in a study of CD4 T cells in relation to SARS-CoV-2 and coronaviruses. Produced via immunoSEQ multiplex PCR; TCRdb's table is partial and in-frame only. The sample holds roughly 21,000 clones, under 80% seen once. Antigens for these TCRs are unknown. Sequenced: CD4+ T cells from PBMCs, cultured in vitro. The receptors here all came from a human donor in good health. CDR3s include the opening cysteine and the closing phenylalanine or tryptophan. The order of the fields is J gene, V gene, clone size, D gene, CDR3 protein. The D gene is left open where the match is weak. Not every row has a clone size; where given, it reads once, few, many or a size class.

j_gene: TRBJ1-1; v_gene: TRBV5-1; abundance: NA; d_gene: TRBD1; CDR3aa: CASSRGDRDTEAFF
j_gene: TRBJ2-7; v_gene: TRBV6-6; abundance: few; d_gene: TRBD1; CDR3aa: CASKPTGVGYEQYF
j_gene: TRBJ1-1; v_gene: TRBV7-3; abundance: NA; d_gene: NA; CDR3aa: CASSLTPGRNTEAFF
j_gene: TRBJ1-2; v_gene: TRBV9; abundance: NA; d_gene: NA; CDR3aa: CASSVDNNYGYTF
j_gene: TRBJ2-5; v_gene: TRBV7-9; abundance: once; d_gene: TRBD1; CDR3aa: CASSAGTGITQETQYF
j_gene: TRBJ2-7; v_gene: TRBV6-1; abundance: NA; d_gene: NA; CDR3aa: CATRASAREQYF
j_gene: TRBJ2-3; v_gene: TRBV19; abundance: NA; d_gene: TRBD2; CDR3aa: CASSWAGGPLDTQYF
j_gene: TRBJ2-3; v_gene: TRBV3-1/TRBV3-2; abundance: NA; d_gene: NA; CDR3aa: CASSQESMWGDLDTQYF
j_gene: TRBJ2-1; v_gene: TRBV18; abundance: NA; d_gene: NA; CDR3aa: CASSPQGYYLESDEQFF
j_gene: TRBJ2-7; v_gene: TRBV5-8; abundance: NA; d_gene: TRBD1; CDR3aa: CASTRGTGAVYEQYF
j_gene: TRBJ2-7; v_gene: TRBV7-9; abundance: few; d_gene: NA; CDR3aa: CASSVETGTYEQYF
j_gene: TRBJ2-5; v_gene: TRBV7-2; abundance: NA; d_gene: NA; CDR3aa: CASSDRAYQETQYF
j_gene: TRBJ2-7; v_gene: TRBV4-1; abundance: NA; d_gene: TRBD1; CDR3aa: CASSQDLGQGSEQYF
j_gene: TRBJ2-7; v_gene: TRBV6-5; abundance: few; d_gene: TRBD2; CDR3aa: CASIRTSGDGYEQYF
j_gene: TRBJ1-2; v_gene: TRBV7-2; abundance: NA; d_gene: NA; CDR3aa: CASSLAPALSNYGYTF
j_gene: TRBJ2-3; v_gene: TRBV27; abundance: once; d_gene: TRBD2; CDR3aa: CASTPSGTYTDTQYF
j_gene: TRBJ1-1; v_gene: TRBV5-1; abundance: NA; d_gene: TRBD1; CDR3aa: CASRLEGTANVNTEAFF
j_gene: TRBJ1-3; v_gene: TRBV2; abundance: NA; d_gene: NA; CDR3aa: CASRVPGNTIYF
j_gene: TRBJ2-7; v_gene: TRBV6-5; abundance: NA; d_gene: NA; CDR3aa: CASSSGQLWPYEQYF